One sample yielded the 18 T cell receptor beta chains listed below, sequenced in a study of spatial heterogeneity in lung cancer. Time point specified: blood at routine non-recurrence follow-up after resection. Each CDR3 protein gets one entry after TCRdb re-called the 5' RACE reads with MiXCR. Counted here are about 94,000 distinct CDR3 sequences, 15% to 20% occurring once; the ten biggest clones make up about a fifth. Sample: PBMCs, taken at follow-up. The receptor source for this set is a male donor with early-stage non-small cell lung cancer.

This clonotype has a handful of counts. J is TRBJ2-7 and V is TRBV5-1, with 8 bases identical to TRBD1. This CDR3 is 17 amino acids long. V shed 0 bases, J shed 3 bases, and the junction held 11 bases outside the gene matches. Germline-derived CDR1 and CDR2 are SGHRS and YFSETQ. The CDR3 region is CASSLGLWDRTYYEQYF. The CDR3 DNA reads as TGCGCCAGCAGCTTGGGTTTATGGGACAGGACCTACTACGAGCAGTACTTC.

The chain recombines TRBV7-2 with TRBJ2-7, with D unclear. Germline V CDR1 and CDR2: SGHTA, FQGNSA. This CDR3 contains 11 residues. The V end lost 5 bases, the J end lost 7 bases, and 9 bases lay between the germline ends. CDR3 region: CASSAQWEQYF. The CDR3 region has the DNA TGTGCCAGCAGCGCCCAGTGGGAGCAGTACTTC.

The J gene is TRBJ2-6, the V gene TRBV2; a weak D match, TRBD1 (5 bases). This CDR3 contains 16 residues. CDR1 is SNHLY, CDR2 FYNNEI, per germline. V was pared by 6 bases and J by 0 bases, with 12 bases between. CDR3 sequence (DNA): TGTGCCAGCAGCCTTACAGGTCCCTCTGGGGCCAACGTCCTGACTTTC. Translated: CASSLTGPSGANVLTF.

This clonotype appeared many times. The J gene is TRBJ1-2, the V gene TRBV2; D gene unclear. In germline, CDR1 is SNHLY, CDR2 FYNNEI. The CDR3 runs to 13 residues. Trimming pared 4 bases from V and 2 bases from J, leaving 8 bases between. The CDR3 reads CASSGTANYGYTF. As DNA, the CDR3 is TGTGCCAGCAGTGGGACGGCGAACTATGGCTACACCTTC.

A few counts support this clonotype. The chain links TRBV29-1 to TRBJ1-2, with D possibly matching TRBD1 (5 bases). Germline-derived CDR1 and CDR2 are SQVTM and ANQGSEA. The CDR3 runs to 12 residues. The V and J ends lost 3 bases and 0 bases respectively, with 5 bases between them. Here the CDR3 reads CSVETANYGYTF. DNA of the CDR3: TGCAGCGTTGAGACAGCTAACTATGGCTACACCTTC.

The genes are TRBV4-2 and TRBJ1-5; D is unclear. CDR1 and CDR2 (germline): LGHNA, YNFKEQ. Between the trimmed V and J ends, which lost 0 bases and 1 base, there was a span of 7 bases. The CDR3 sequence is 15 residues long. The CDR3 DNA is TGTGCCAGCAGCCAAGAGTTATCCAGCAATCAGCCCCAGCATTTT. It yields the protein CASSQELSSNQPQHF.

This clonotype has just a few counts. This CDR3 reads CASSKDGNWQPQHF. The CDR3 DNA is TGTGCCAGCAGCAAGGACGGGAATTGGCAGCCCCAGCATTTT. The chain is built from TRBV7-2 and TRBJ1-5; D remains ambiguous. Trimming cost V 5 bases and J 7 bases, with 15 bases left between them. This CDR3 contains 14 residues. Germline V gene data show CDR1 as SGHTA and CDR2 as FQGNSA.

V usage is TRBV30 and J usage is TRBJ2-3; 9 nucleotides agree with TRBD2. The trim removed 2 bases at V and 4 bases at J, leaving 7 bases unmatched. Germline V CDR1 and CDR2: GTSNPN, SVGIG (reference sequence). The CDR3 is 15 residues long. CDR3 in amino acids: CAWSNGLAMADTQYF. DNA for the CDR3: TGTGCCTGGAGTAACGGACTAGCGATGGCAGATACGCAGTATTTT.

This clonotype has ten or more counts. The rearrangement uses TRBV7-6 and TRBJ2-3, with a tentative D call TRBD1 (6 bases). Trimming left V 1 base short and J 1 base short, with 12 bases between. Per the germline V gene, CDR1 is SGHVS and CDR2 is FNYEAQ. CDR3 size: 16 residues. The CDR3 sequence is CASSLGSQGRTDTQYF. CDR3 nucleotide sequence: TGTGCCAGCAGCTTAGGTAGTCAGGGGCGCACAGATACGCAGTATTTT.

The chain uses TRBV4-3 and TRBJ2-3; 11 nucleotides align to TRBD2. J was trimmed by 2 bases and V by 4 bases; bases with no gene match: 5. This CDR3 region has 16 residues. The germline CDR1 and CDR2 sequences are LGHNA and YSLEER. CDR3 coding DNA: TGCGCCAGCAGCCCATCTAGCGGGGGGACCACAGATACGCAGTATTTT. Its protein product is CASSPSSGGTTDTQYF.

This clonotype has a count of ten or more. The V call is TRBV7-2, the J call TRBJ2-5; D is unclear. This CDR3 comprises 14 residues. V lost 1 base, J lost 2 bases, and 8 bases lay in between. Germline V gene sequence: CDR1 SGHTA, CDR2 FQGNSA. CDR3 nucleotide sequence: TGTGCCAGCAGCTTAGTTTTCGGGCAAGAGACCCAGTACTTC. This encodes CASSLVFGQETQYF. Supplemented by reference TRBV7-2 and TRBJ2-5, the full variable domain reads GAGVSQSPSNKVTEKGKDVELRCDPISGHTALYWYRQSLGQGLEFLIYFQGNSAPDKSGLPSDRFSAERTGGSVSTLTIQRTQQEDSAVYLCASSLVFGQETQYFGPGTRLLVL.

The table lists this clonotype with many counts. This chain uses TRBV20-1 with TRBJ2-7; D might be TRBD2 (5 bases). V dropped 6 bases and J dropped 2 bases, with 11 bases sitting between them. Germline V gene sequence: CDR1 DFQATT, CDR2 SNEGSKA (reference sequence). The CDR3 totals 12 residues. The CDR3 is CSASGSTYEQYF. In DNA form, the CDR3 reads TGCAGTGCCTCGGGATCGACCTACGAGCAGTACTTC.

The V gene is TRBV7-2, the J gene TRBJ2-2; D possibly matches TRBD1 or TRBD2 (5 bases each). With 7 bases removed from V and 0 bases from J, the gap between germline ends came to 12 bases. CDR3 length: 15 amino acids. Germline CDR1 and CDR2: SGHTA and FQGNSA. This CDR3 is CASTARGANTGELFF. The CDR3, as DNA: TGTGCCAGCACCGCACGGGGCGCGAACACCGGGGAGCTGTTTTTT.

This clonotype was observed many times. The CDR3 region has the DNA TGTGCCACCAGTGATACTGTAGGCACTGAAGCTTTCTTT. It yields the protein CATSDTVGTEAFF. J is TRBJ1-1 and V is TRBV24-1; D is unclear. CDR1 and CDR2 (germline): KGHDR, SFDVKD. Trimming pared 3 bases from V and 4 bases from J, leaving 8 bases between. CDR3 length: 13 amino acids.

This clonotype was observed many times. V gene TRBV13 combines with J gene TRBJ2-3, with TRBD2 matching 7 bases. This CDR3 is built from 16 residues. CDR1 is PRHDT and CDR2 is FYEKMQ in the germline V gene (reference sequence). Trimming removed 6 bases from V and 2 bases from J; junction bases left unmatched: 11. CDR3 amino acids: CASSSSSGMYTDTQYF. CDR3 nucleotide sequence: TGTGCCAGCAGTTCCTCAAGCGGGATGTACACAGATACGCAGTATTTT.

This clonotype was found a few times. This sequence joins TRBV4-1 and TRBJ1-1; the D is unclear. The CDR3 runs to 17 residues. Trimming pared 1 base from V and 0 bases from J, leaving 15 bases between. Germline CDR1 is MGHRA and CDR2 is YSYEKL. CDR3 loop: CASSQGMAGTMNTEAFF. The CDR3 coding sequence is TGCGCCAGCAGCCAAGGTATGGCAGGAACCATGAACACTGAAGCTTTCTTT.

This clonotype showed up many times. V gene TRBV11-2 combines with J gene TRBJ2-1; D possibly corresponds to TRBD2 (5 bases). CDR1 and CDR2 from the germline V gene are SGHAT and FQNNGV. The V and J ends lost 3 bases and 8 bases respectively, with 14 bases between them. CDR3 length equals 14 residues. CDR3 in DNA: TGTGCCAGCAGCTTTAGAAGAGGAGCGGATGAGCAGTTCTTC. Amino acid sequence: CASSFRRGADEQFF.

This clonotype turned up a few times. The genes are TRBV27 and TRBJ1-5; the D gene is possibly TRBD1 (6 bases). V lost 2 bases, J lost 7 bases, and 12 bases lay in between. The CDR3 totals 14 residues. CDR1 is MNHEY and CDR2 is SMNVEV in the germline V gene (reference sequence). The CDR3 sequence: CASSLNGGRQPQHF. The CDR3, as DNA: TGTGCCAGCAGTTTAAACGGGGGCCGCCAGCCCCAGCATTTT.